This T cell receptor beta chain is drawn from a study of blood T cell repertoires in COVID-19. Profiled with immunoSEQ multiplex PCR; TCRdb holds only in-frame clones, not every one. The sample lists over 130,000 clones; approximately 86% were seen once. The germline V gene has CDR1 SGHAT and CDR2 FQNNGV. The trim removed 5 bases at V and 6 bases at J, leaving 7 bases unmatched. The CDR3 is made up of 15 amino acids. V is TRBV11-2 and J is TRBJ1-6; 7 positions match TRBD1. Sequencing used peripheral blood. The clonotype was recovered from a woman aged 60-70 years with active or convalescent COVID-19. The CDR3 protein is CASSPQQGSNSPLHF. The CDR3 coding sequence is TGTGCCAGCAGCCCCCAACAGGGGAGTAATTCACCCCTCCACTTT. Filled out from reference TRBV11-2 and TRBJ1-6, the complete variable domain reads EAGVAQSPRYKIIEKRQSVAFWCNPISGHATLYWYQQILGQGPKLLIQFQNNGVVDDSQLPKDRFSAERLKGVDSTLKIQPAKLEDSAVYLCASSPQQGSNSPLHFGNGTRLTVT.